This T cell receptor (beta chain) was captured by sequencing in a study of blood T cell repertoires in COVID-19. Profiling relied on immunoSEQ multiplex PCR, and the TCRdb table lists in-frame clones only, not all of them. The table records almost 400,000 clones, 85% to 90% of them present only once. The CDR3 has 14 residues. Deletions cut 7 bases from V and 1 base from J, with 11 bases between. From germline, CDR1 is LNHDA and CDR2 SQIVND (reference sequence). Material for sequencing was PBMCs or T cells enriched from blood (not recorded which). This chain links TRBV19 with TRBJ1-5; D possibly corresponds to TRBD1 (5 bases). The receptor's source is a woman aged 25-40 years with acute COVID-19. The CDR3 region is CASKRGLSNQPQHF. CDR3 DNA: TGTGCCAGTAAAAGGGGTCTCAGCAATCAGCCCCAGCATTTT.